The rows below give T cell receptor beta chains drawn from one sample of a study of blood T cell repertoires in COVID-19. This table comes from immunoSEQ multiplex PCR, and its TCRdb copy is limited to in-frame clones, with some not included. The repertoire holds about 150,000 clones, about 92% seen once, with around 1.6% in the top ten. Sequenced sample: peripheral blood. Every receptor here comes from a human donor in a cohort sampled during active COVID-19. Both conserved end residues are part of each CDR3. The D gene is left open where the match is weak.

j_call d_call v_call cdr3_aa cdr3_nt
TRBJ1-2 NA TRBV9 CASSVGAVPYGYTF TGTGCCAGCAGCGTAGGGGCAGTTCCCTATGGCTACACCTTC
TRBJ2-5 TRBD1 TRBV15 CATRPRAGGQETQYF TGTGCCACCAGGCCAAGGGCAGGGGGACAAGAGACCCAGTACTTC
TRBJ2-5 NA TRBV5-1 CASSLEPTAAQETQYF TGCGCCAGCAGCTTGGAACCGACTGCCGCTCAAGAGACCCAGTACTTC
TRBJ2-2 NA TRBV5-1 CASSSDNLNTGELFF TGCGCCAGCAGCTCAGACAACCTGAACACCGGGGAGCTGTTTTTT
TRBJ1-1 TRBD1 TRBV5-5 CASSPGGQGPEAFF TGTGCCAGCAGCCCCGGGGGACAGGGCCCGGAGGCTTTCTTT
TRBJ1-4 NA TRBV6-6 CASSPNAGPNEKLFF TGTGCCAGCAGCCCCAACGCAGGGCCTAATGAAAAACTGTTTTTT
TRBJ1-1 NA TRBV29-1 CSGRTPVNTEAFF TGCAGCGGAAGGACACCGGTGAACACTGAAGCTTTCTTT
TRBJ1-1 NA TRBV7-9 CASTDSYTEAFF TGTGCCAGCACGGACAGTTACACTGAAGCTTTCTTT
TRBJ1-2 TRBD1 TRBV3-1/TRBV3-2 CASSHPGGFYGYTF TGTGCCAGCAGCCATCCAGGGGGCTTCTATGGCTACACCTTC
TRBJ1-1 NA TRBV7-2 CASSLVEGNTEAFF TGTGCCAGCAGCTTAGTCGAGGGGAACACTGAAGCTTTCTTT
TRBJ2-3 NA TRBV25-1 CASSEFDYPDTQYF TGTGCCAGCAGTGAATTTGACTACCCAGATACGCAGTATTTT
TRBJ2-1 TRBD2 TRBV9 CASSASGGPGEQFF TGTGCCAGCAGCGCATCGGGGGGGCCCGGTGAGCAGTTCTTC
TRBJ2-5 TRBD2 TRBV7-9 CASSYGGAAETQYF TGTGCCAGCAGCTACGGGGGGGCCGCGGAGACCCAGTACTTC
TRBJ2-3 NA TRBV6-2/TRBV6-3 CASSYATATTQYF TGTGCCAGCAGTTACGCGACAGCTACTACGCAGTATTTT
TRBJ1-1 TRBD1 TRBV2 CASGKSNRGGMNTEAFF TGTGCCAGCGGGAAATCTAACAGGGGGGGGATGAACACTGAAGCTTTCTTT
TRBJ1-5 NA TRBV2 CASIRDSNQPQHF TGTGCCAGCATACGAGATAGCAATCAGCCCCAGCATTTT
TRBJ2-2 NA TRBV12-3/TRBV12-4 CASSSKRGELFF TGTGCCAGCAGTTCTAAGCGCGGGGAGCTGTTTTTT
TRBJ1-2 TRBD1 TRBV30 CAWNTGVGGYGYTF TGTGCCTGGAATACAGGGGTTGGGGGCTATGGCTACACCTTC
TRBJ1-2 TRBD1 TRBV24-1 CATSEWDREDGYGYTF TGTGCCACCAGTGAGTGGGACAGGGAGGACGGCTATGGCTACACCTTC
TRBJ1-3 TRBD1 TRBV5-1 CASSLAMGQGPGNTIYF TGCGCCAGCAGCTTGGCCATGGGACAGGGACCTGGAAACACCATATATTTT
TRBJ1-4 TRBD1 TRBV19 CASSPGQDNEKLFF TGTGCCAGTAGTCCAGGACAGGATAATGAAAAACTGTTTTTT
TRBJ2-5 NA TRBV5-1 CASSLDGLNQETQYF TGCGCCAGCAGCTTGGATGGCTTAAACCAAGAGACCCAGTACTTC